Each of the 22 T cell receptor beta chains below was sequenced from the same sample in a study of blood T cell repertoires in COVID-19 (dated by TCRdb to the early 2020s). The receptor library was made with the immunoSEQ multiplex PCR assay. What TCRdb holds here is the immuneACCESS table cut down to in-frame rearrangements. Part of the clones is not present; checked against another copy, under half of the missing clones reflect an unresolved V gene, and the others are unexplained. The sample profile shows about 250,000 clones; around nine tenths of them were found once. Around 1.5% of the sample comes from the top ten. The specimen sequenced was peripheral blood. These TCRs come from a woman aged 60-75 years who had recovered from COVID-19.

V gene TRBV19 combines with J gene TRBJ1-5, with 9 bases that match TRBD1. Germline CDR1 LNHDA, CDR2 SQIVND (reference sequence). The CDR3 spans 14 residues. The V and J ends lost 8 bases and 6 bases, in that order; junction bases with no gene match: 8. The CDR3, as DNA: TGTGCCAGTTGTACAGGGGGCCGAGGTCAGCCCCAGCATTTT. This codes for CASCTGGRGQPQHF.

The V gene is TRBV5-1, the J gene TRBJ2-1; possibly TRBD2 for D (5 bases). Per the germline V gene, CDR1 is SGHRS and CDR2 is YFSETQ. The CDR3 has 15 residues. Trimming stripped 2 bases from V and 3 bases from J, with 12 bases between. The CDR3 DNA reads TGCGCCAGCAGCTTTGATACTAGGGACTACAATGAGCAGTTCTTC. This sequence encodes CASSFDTRDYNEQFF.

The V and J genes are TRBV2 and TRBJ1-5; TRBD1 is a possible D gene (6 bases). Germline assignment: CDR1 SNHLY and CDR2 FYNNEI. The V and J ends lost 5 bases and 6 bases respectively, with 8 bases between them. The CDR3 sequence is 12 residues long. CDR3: CASSNRVQPQHF. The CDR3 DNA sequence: TGTGCCAGCAGTAACAGGGTTCAGCCCCAGCATTTT.

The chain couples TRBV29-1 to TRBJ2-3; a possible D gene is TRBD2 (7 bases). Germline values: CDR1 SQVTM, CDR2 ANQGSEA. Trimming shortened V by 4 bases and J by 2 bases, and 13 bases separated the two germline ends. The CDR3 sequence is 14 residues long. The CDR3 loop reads CSVAGGGPTDTQYF. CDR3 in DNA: TGCAGCGTTGCGGGCGGGGGCCCCACAGATACGCAGTATTTT.

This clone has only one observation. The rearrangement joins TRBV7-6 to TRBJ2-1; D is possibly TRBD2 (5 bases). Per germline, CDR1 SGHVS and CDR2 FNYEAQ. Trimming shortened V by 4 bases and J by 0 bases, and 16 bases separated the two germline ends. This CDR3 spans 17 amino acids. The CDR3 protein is CASSSEVGGSSYNEQFF. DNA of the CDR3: TGTGCCAGCAGCTCGGAGGTGGGCGGAAGCTCCTACAATGAGCAGTTCTTC.

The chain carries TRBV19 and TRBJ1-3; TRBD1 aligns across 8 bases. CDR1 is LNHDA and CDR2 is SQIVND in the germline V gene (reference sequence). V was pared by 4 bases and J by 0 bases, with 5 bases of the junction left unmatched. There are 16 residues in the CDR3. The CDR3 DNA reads TGTGCCAGTAGTAGGGACAGGCCAAGCTCTGGAAACACCATATATTTT. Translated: CASSRDRPSSGNTIYF.

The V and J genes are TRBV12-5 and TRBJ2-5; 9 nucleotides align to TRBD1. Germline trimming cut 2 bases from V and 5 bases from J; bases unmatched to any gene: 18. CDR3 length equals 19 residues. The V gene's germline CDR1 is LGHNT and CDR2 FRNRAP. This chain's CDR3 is CASGLTTAFRDRAWETQYF. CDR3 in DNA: TGTGCTAGTGGTTTGACTACCGCTTTCAGGGACAGGGCCTGGGAGACCCAGTACTTC.

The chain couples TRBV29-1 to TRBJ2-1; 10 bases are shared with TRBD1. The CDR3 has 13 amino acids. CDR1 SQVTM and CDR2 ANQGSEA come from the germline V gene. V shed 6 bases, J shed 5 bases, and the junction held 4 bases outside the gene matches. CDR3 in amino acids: CSVRDRGDNEQFF. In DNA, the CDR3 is TGCAGCGTCCGGGACAGGGGTGACAATGAGCAGTTCTTC.

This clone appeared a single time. Here the CDR3 DNA reads TGTGCCAGTAGTATCGGCGGCAGCCACCTTCAAGAGACCCAGTACTTC. It yields the protein CASSIGGSHLQETQYF. The chain links TRBV19 to TRBJ2-5; D is unresolved. Trimming removed 3 bases at V and 2 bases at J, with 16 bases between. The germline CDR1 and CDR2 sequences are LNHDA and SQIVND (reference sequence). This CDR3 is built from 16 residues.

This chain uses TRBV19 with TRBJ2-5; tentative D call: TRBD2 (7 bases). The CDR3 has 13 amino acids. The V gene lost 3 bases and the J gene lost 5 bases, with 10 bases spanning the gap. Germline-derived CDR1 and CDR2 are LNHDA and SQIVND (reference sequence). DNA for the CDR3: TGTGCCAGTAGTATGCGGGGGCGGGAGACCCAGTACTTC. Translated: CASSMRGRETQYF.

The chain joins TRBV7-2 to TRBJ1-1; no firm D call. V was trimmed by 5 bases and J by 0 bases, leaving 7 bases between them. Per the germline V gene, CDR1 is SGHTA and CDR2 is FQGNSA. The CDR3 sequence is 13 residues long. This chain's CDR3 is CASSTQMNTEAFF. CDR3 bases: TGTGCCAGCAGCACGCAGATGAACACTGAAGCTTTCTTT.

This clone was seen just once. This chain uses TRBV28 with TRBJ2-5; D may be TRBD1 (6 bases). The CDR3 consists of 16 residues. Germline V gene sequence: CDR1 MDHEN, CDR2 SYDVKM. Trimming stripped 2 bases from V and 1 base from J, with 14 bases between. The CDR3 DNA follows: TGTGCCAGCAGTTTAGGGGGCAGGGGATCCCAAGAGACCCAGTACTTC. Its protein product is CASSLGGRGSQETQYF. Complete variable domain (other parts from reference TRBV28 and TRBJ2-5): DVKVTQSSRYLVKRTGEKVFLECVQDMDHENMFWYRQDPGLGLRLIYFSYDVKMKEKGDIPEGYSVSREKKERFSLILESASTNQTSMYLCASSLGGRGSQETQYFGPGTRLLVL.

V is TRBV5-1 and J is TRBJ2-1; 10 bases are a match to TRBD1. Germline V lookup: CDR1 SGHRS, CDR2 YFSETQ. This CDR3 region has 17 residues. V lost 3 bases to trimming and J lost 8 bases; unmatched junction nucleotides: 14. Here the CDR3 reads CASSSRDRGKAKDEQFF. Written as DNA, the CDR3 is TGCGCCAGCAGCTCGAGGGACAGGGGTAAGGCCAAAGATGAGCAGTTCTTC.

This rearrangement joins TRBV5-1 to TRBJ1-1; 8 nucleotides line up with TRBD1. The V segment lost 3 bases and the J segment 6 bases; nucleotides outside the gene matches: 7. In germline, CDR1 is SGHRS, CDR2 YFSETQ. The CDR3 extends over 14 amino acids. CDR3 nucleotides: TGCGCCAGCAGCTACGGACAGGGAGGGGCTGAAGCTTTCTTT. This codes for CASSYGQGGAEAFF.

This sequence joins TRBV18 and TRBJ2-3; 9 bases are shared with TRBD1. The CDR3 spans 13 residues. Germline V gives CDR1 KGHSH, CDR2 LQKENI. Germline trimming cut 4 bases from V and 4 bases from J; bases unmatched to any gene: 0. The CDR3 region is CASSRDRADTQYF. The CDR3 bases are TGTGCCAGCTCACGGGACAGGGCAGATACGCAGTATTTT.

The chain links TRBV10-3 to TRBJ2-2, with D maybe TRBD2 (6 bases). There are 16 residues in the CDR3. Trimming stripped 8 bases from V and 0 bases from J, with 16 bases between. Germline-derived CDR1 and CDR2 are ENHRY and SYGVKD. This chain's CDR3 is CAIGGGVASNTGELFF. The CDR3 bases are TGTGCCATCGGCGGAGGGGTAGCGTCGAACACCGGGGAGCTGTTTTTT.

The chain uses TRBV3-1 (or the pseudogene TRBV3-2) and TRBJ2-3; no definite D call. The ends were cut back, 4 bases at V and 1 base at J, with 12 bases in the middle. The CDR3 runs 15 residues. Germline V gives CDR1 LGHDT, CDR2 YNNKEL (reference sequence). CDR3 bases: TGTGCCAGCAGCCTACACCCTCCTGGCACAGATACGCAGTATTTT. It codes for CASSLHPPGTDTQYF.

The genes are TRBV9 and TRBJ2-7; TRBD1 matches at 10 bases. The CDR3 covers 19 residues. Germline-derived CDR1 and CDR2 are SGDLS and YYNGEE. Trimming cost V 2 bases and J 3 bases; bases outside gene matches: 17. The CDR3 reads CASSVFSWTGGTPGYEQYF. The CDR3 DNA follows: TGTGCCAGCAGCGTTTTCTCTTGGACAGGGGGTACCCCCGGCTACGAGCAGTACTTC.

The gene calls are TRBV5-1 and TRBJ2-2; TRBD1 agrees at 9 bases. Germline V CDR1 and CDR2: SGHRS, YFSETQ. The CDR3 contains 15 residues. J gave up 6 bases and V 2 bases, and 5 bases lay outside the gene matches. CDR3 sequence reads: CASSFVGQGSGELFF. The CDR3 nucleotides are TGCGCCAGCAGCTTCGTTGGACAGGGGTCCGGGGAGCTGTTTTTT.

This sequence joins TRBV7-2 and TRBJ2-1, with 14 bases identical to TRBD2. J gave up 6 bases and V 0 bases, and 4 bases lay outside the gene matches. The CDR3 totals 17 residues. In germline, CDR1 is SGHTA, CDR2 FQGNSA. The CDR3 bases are TGTGCCAGCAGCTTAGCCGGACTAGCGGGGGGATTCAATGAGCAGTTCTTC. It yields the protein CASSLAGLAGGFNEQFF.

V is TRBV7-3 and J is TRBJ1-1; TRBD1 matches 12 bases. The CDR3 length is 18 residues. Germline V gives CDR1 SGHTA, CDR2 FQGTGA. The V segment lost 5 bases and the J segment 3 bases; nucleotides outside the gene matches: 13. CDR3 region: CASSRLRDRGREDTEAFF. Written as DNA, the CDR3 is TGTGCCAGCAGCCGACTACGGGACAGGGGGCGCGAGGACACTGAAGCTTTCTTT. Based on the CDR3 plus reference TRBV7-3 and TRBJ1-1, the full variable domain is GAGVSQTPSNKVTEKGKYVELRCDPISGHTALYWYRQSLGQGPEFLIYFQGTGAADDSGLPNDRFFAVRPEGSVSTLKIQRTERGDSAVYLCASSRLRDRGREDTEAFFGQGTRLTVV.

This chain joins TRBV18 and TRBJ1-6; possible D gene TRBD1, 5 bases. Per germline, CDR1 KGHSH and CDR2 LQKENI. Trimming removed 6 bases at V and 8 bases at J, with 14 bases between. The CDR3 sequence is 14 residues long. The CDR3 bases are TGTGCCAGCTCCCCGGGGGGAATTGATTCACCCCTCCACTTT. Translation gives CASSPGGIDSPLHF. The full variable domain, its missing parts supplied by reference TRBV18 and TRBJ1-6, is NAGVMQNPRHLVRRRGQEARLRCSPMKGHSHVYWYRQLPEEGLKFMVYLQKENIIDESGMPKERFSAEFPKEGPSILRIQQVVRGDSAAYFCASSPGGIDSPLHFGNGTRLTVT.